One and the same sample provided the 27 T cell receptor beta chains below, sequenced in a study of blood T cells in healthy people across ages. Combining a sample-barcoded 5' primer with a J-beta primer mix, a second PCR ran for roughly 6 to 12 cycles. Each CDR3 protein gets one entry after TCRdb re-called the 5' RACE reads with MiXCR. The sample records about 400,000 distinct CDR3 sequences, about 52% being singletons. The sequencing sample was made of blood. All receptors derive from a man aged 60 to 75 in good health.

The chain recombines TRBV7-9 with TRBJ2-3; D remains unclear. This CDR3 has 11 residues. Germline CDR1 is SEHNR and CDR2 is FQNEAQ (reference sequence). V lost 4 bases and J 3 bases, leaving 2 bases between the germline ends. The CDR3 here is CASSWTDTQYF. The CDR3 nucleotides read TGTGCCAGCAGCTGGACAGATACGCAGTATTTT. The whole variable domain, remainder taken from reference TRBV7-9 and TRBJ2-3, is DTGVSQNPRHKITKRGQNVTFRCDPISEHNRLYWYRQTLGQGPEFLTYFQNEAQLEKSRLLSDRFSAERPKGSFSTLEIQRTEQGDSAMYLCASSWTDTQYFGPGTRLTVL.

This clonotype was detected many times. This chain joins TRBV20-1 and TRBJ2-7; possibly TRBD1 or TRBD2 for D (7 bases each). This CDR3 has 13 amino acids. Germline V CDR1 and CDR2: DFQATT, SNEGSKA (reference sequence). In nucleotides, the CDR3 is TGCAGCGGGAGGCAGGGGGTAGTCTACGAGCAGTACTTC. This sequence encodes CSGRQGVVYEQYF.

This clonotype showed up just a few times. V is TRBV28 and J is TRBJ2-1; no clear D. Per the germline V gene, CDR1 is MDHEN and CDR2 is SYDVKM. Trimming removed 1 base from V and 5 bases from J, with 6 bases in between. This CDR3 is 13 amino acids long. The CDR3 sequence is CASSLFSNNEQFF. CDR3 in DNA: TGTGCCAGCAGTTTATTTAGTAACAATGAGCAGTTCTTC.

V and J are TRBV30 and TRBJ2-7; 8 bases match TRBD1. From germline, CDR1 is GTSNPN and CDR2 SVGIG (reference sequence). Unmatched junction bases numbered 8, after V lost 2 bases and J lost 2 bases. This CDR3 spans 15 amino acids. The CDR3 reads CAWSRQGAGTYEQYF. Here the CDR3 DNA reads TGTGCCTGGAGTCGGCAGGGGGCGGGAACCTACGAGCAGTACTTC. The whole variable domain, filled in from reference TRBV30 and TRBJ2-7, reads SQTIHQWPATLVQPVGSPLSLECTVEGTSNPNLYWYRQAAGRGLQLLFYSVGIGQISSEVPQNLSASRPQDRQFILSSKKLLLSDSGFYLCAWSRQGAGTYEQYFGPGTRLTVT.

This clonotype was picked up one time. Given a much more abundant clone one base away, this may be a read error. V usage is TRBV29-1 and J usage is TRBJ2-1; 13 bases fit TRBD2. The end of the DNA aligns better with TRBJ2-7, so the J call may be wrong. The germline V gene has CDR1 SQVTM and CDR2 ANQGSEA. This CDR3 is built from 12 residues. CDR3 nucleotides: TGCGGCGCCGGGACTAGCGGGAATGAGCAGTACTTC. Translation gives CGAGTSGNEQYF.

This clonotype was picked up a small number of times. The CDR3 nucleotides are TGTGCCACCAGCAGTCAGGCAGATCCTAGCACAGATACGCAGTATTTT. Protein sequence: CATSSQADPSTDTQYF. The V call is TRBV15, the J call TRBJ2-3; D gene ambiguous. Trimming took off 3 bases at V and 0 bases at J, with 13 bases between the two ends. This CDR3 comprises 16 residues. CDR1 and CDR2 (germline): LNHNV, YYDKDF (reference sequence).

The V and J genes are TRBV10-2 and TRBJ2-1; D remains ambiguous. V was pared by 3 bases and J by 5 bases, with 14 bases between. Germline CDR1 reads WSHSY; CDR2 reads SAAADI. This CDR3 region has 15 residues. In nucleotides, the CDR3 is TGCGCCAGCAGTGACCGGGCAGGCGGCAACAATGAGCAGTTCTTC. It is translated as CASSDRAGGNNEQFF.

This clonotype was seen a handful of times. The gene calls are TRBV5-1 and TRBJ2-7; 7 bases line up with TRBD1. This CDR3 spans 14 amino acids. Germline V gene sequence: CDR1 SGHRS, CDR2 YFSETQ. V was pared by 4 bases and J by 2 bases, with 6 bases of the junction left unmatched. CDR3 loop: CASSVTGPTYEQYF. The CDR3 bases are TGCGCCAGCAGCGTGACAGGGCCCACCTACGAGCAGTACTTC.

The rearrangement joins TRBV20-1 to TRBJ2-5; TRBD1 agrees at 12 bases. J gave up 4 bases and V 4 bases, and 7 bases lay outside the gene matches. The CDR3 contains 15 residues. Germline loops: CDR1 DFQATT, CDR2 SNEGSKA (reference sequence). The CDR3 nucleotides are TGCAGTGCTAAGTCCCGGGACAGGGGGCGAGAGACCCAGTACTTC. Translation: CSAKSRDRGRETQYF.

The V and J genes are TRBV20-1 and TRBJ1-6; TRBD1 is a possible D gene (6 bases). The CDR3 extends over 13 amino acids. CDR1 is DFQATT and CDR2 is SNEGSKA in the germline V gene (reference sequence). CDR3 region: CSSPSGANSPLHF. In DNA form, the CDR3 reads TGCAGCTCACCCTCGGGGGCGAATTCACCCCTCCACTTT.

The rearrangement uses TRBV20-1 and TRBJ1-2; 7 bases agree with TRBD1. Germline-derived CDR1 and CDR2 are DFQATT and SNEGSKA (reference sequence). The J segment lost 4 bases and the V segment lost 5 bases, leaving 4 bases of the junction unmatched. There are 12 residues in the CDR3. CDR3 residues: CSADRASYGYTF. CDR3 nucleotides: TGCAGTGCTGACAGGGCCAGCTATGGCTACACCTTC.

This rearrangement joins TRBV9 to TRBJ2-4, with 8 bases aligning to TRBD1. The V segment lost 3 bases and the J segment 7 bases; nucleotides outside the gene matches: 3. The CDR3 sequence is 13 residues long. Germline loops: CDR1 SGDLS, CDR2 YYNGEE. The CDR3 reads CASSAGQENIQYF. In DNA, the CDR3 is TGTGCCAGCAGCGCGGGACAGGAGAACATTCAGTACTTC.

Worth noting for this clonotype: A junction boundary mismatches the germline segment, possibly from a read error. CDR3 nucleotide sequence: TGCGCCAGCAACCAAGCGGACAGGGGGTTGACAGATACGCAGTATTTT. Amino acids: CASNQADRGLTDTQYF. The chain carries TRBV4-1 and TRBJ2-3; 10 bases fit TRBD1. Germline V gene lookup returns CDR1 MGHRA and CDR2 YSYEKL. This CDR3 comprises 16 residues.

The V and J genes are TRBV6-5 and TRBJ2-5; D tentatively reads TRBD1 or TRBD2 (5 bases each). V dropped 2 bases and J dropped 5 bases, with 9 bases sitting between them. Germline V gene lookup returns CDR1 MNHEY and CDR2 SVGAGI. CDR3 length: 13 residues. The CDR3 is CASSYEGWETQYF. The CDR3, as DNA: TGTGCCAGCAGTTACGAGGGGTGGGAGACCCAGTACTTC.

The chain combines TRBV28 with TRBJ2-7; 12 nucleotides match TRBD2. The germline CDR1 and CDR2 sequences are MDHEN and SYDVKM. V trimming: 5 bases; J trimming: 4 bases; junction bases outside the gene matches: 9. The CDR3 has 16 residues. CDR3 DNA sequence: TGTGCCAGCAGTCTGACTAGCGGGAGCCCTCGGTACGAGCAGTACTTC. This sequence encodes CASSLTSGSPRYEQYF.

The rearrangement joins TRBV18 to TRBJ2-3; tentatively, D is TRBD1 or TRBD2 (5 bases each). V lost 3 bases, J lost 0 bases, and 13 bases lay in between. The germline V gene encodes CDR1 KGHSH and CDR2 LQKENI. The CDR3 length is 16 residues. CDR3 sequence (DNA): TGTGCCAGCTCACCGGTCGGGGCAGGTAGCACAGATACGCAGTATTTT. This sequence encodes CASSPVGAGSTDTQYF.

This clonotype was seen many times. The chain uses TRBV5-6 and TRBJ2-7; D is uncertain. The CDR3 runs to 13 residues. Germline V gene sequence: CDR1 SGHDT, CDR2 YYEEEE. V was cut by 2 bases and J by 0 bases, with 6 bases left in between. CDR3 bases: TGTGCCAGCAGCTTCGGTTACTCCTACGAGCAGTACTTC. It yields the protein CASSFGYSYEQYF.

The chain carries TRBV29-1 and TRBJ2-4, with D perhaps matching TRBD1 (6 bases). The J call is doubtful: the DNA matches TRBJ2-5 better. This CDR3 spans 13 amino acids. Germline V CDR1 and CDR2: SQVTM, ANQGSEA. The CDR3 DNA reads as TGCAGCGTTAGGTGGACAGCGCAAGAGACCCAGTACTTC. It specifies CSVRWTAQETQYF.

V usage is TRBV18 and J usage is TRBJ2-5, with D possibly matching TRBD2 (5 bases). The DNA end lines up better with TRBJ2-7; the J call may be wrong. CDR1 is KGHSH and CDR2 is LQKENI in the germline V gene. The CDR3 has 14 amino acids. The chain's CDR3 is CASSPRGIGDEQYF. The CDR3 nucleotides are TGTGCCAGCTCACCACGGGGAATCGGGGACGAGCAGTACTTC.

This chain connects TRBV2 to TRBJ2-4; perhaps D is TRBD1 or TRBD2 (5 bases each). Germline values: CDR1 SNHLY, CDR2 FYNNEI. This CDR3 comprises 14 residues. Trimming shortened V by 7 bases and J by 13 bases, and 23 bases separated the two germline ends. Written as DNA, the CDR3 is TGTGCCAGCACTGAGGTGGGGACGGACAAGGAGCAGTACTTC. Its protein is CASTEVGTDKEQYF.

Comments on this clonotype: The junction and the germline gene differ at one end; a read error may be behind it. The chain links TRBV12-3 or TRBV12-4 to TRBJ2-3, with TRBD2 identical over 9 bases. This CDR3 is 16 amino acids long. CDR3: CANSLVAGVRTDTQYF. CDR3 DNA sequence: TGTGCCAACAGTTTAGTAGCGGGGGTTCGCACAGATACGCAGTATTTT.

The chain joins TRBV28 to TRBJ2-5; D might be TRBD2 (6 bases). The CDR3 totals 15 residues. Germline V gene data show CDR1 as MDHEN and CDR2 as SYDVKM. The V end lost 5 bases, the J end lost 1 base, and 14 bases lay between the germline ends. CDR3 region: CASSRVGGPQETQYF. CDR3 bases: TGTGCCAGCAGTCGGGTGGGAGGTCCCCAAGAGACCCAGTACTTC.

This clonotype was found a few times. The chain uses TRBV28 and TRBJ2-5, with no clear D. With 1 base removed from V and 2 bases from J, the gap between germline ends came to 11 bases. The CDR3 has 15 residues. Germline V gene sequence: CDR1 MDHEN, CDR2 SYDVKM. The CDR3 spells CASSLLIRRQETQYF. The CDR3 nucleotides are TGTGCCAGCAGTTTATTAATAAGGCGGCAAGAGACCCAGTACTTC.

The DNA for the CDR3 is TGTGCCAGCAGGGGGGGAGGGTCCGAGCAGTACTTC. Residues: CASRGGGSEQYF. This chain links TRBV7-2 with TRBJ2-7; 7 nucleotides match TRBD2. CDR3 length: 12 residues. The V and J ends lost 6 bases and 6 bases, in that order; junction bases with no gene match: 5. Germline V CDR1 and CDR2: SGHTA, FQGNSA.

The V gene is TRBV7-2, the J gene TRBJ2-3; perhaps TRBD2 as D (6 bases). Germline values: CDR1 SGHTA, CDR2 FQGNSA. The CDR3 is 19 amino acids. V lost 1 base and J 0 bases, leaving 20 bases between the germline ends. CDR3 in DNA: TGTGCCAGCAGCTTAGTCCCGCTGGGTGGGGGAGGAAGCACAGATACGCAGTATTTT. Translation: CASSLVPLGGGGSTDTQYF.

The chain is built from TRBV10-3 and TRBJ2-7; maybe TRBD2 (6 bases). The germline gives CDR1 ENHRY, CDR2 SYGVKD. The CDR3 runs to 15 residues. The V gene lost 7 bases and the J gene lost 3 bases, with 19 bases spanning the gap. The CDR3 protein is CAITPEGRTVYEQYF. Written as DNA, the CDR3 is TGTGCCATCACCCCGGAGGGGCGGACCGTCTACGAGCAGTACTTC.

The CDR3 DNA reads TGTGCCAGCAGCCCAAGAATATGGGACAGGGGCCGTGAAGCTTTCTTT. Encoded protein: CASSPRIWDRGREAFF. The chain employs TRBV3-1 and TRBJ1-1; 10 bases line up with TRBD1. Germline V gene sequence: CDR1 LGHDT, CDR2 YNNKEL (reference sequence). The ends lost 4 bases at V and 7 bases at J; junction bases unmatched: 12. The CDR3 sequence is 16 residues long.